This T cell receptor beta chain was documented in a study of T-cell reconstitution after alpha-beta-depleted transplantation in children. General study findings and limits: Expanded graft clones, several hundred of them, were reportedly the source of alpha-beta T cells about two months after transplant. Hyperexpanded clones declined; after one year, newly produced T cells mostly supplied diversity.

A library of TCRbeta sequences, prepared with unique molecular identifiers, was generated. A single record per CDR3 protein comes from TCRdb applying MiXCR to the PCR reads. The data show roughly 570,000 distinct CDR3 sequences, 25% to 30% seen once. A word on this clonotype: Its specificity is unknown.

The V gene lost 6 bases and the J gene lost 4 bases, with 7 bases spanning the gap. The CDR3 loop spans 12 amino acids. The chain combines TRBV12-3 or TRBV12-4 with TRBJ2-1; D is uncertain. The sample consisted of PBMCs, taken before TCRalphabeta/CD19-depleted stem cell transplant. The origin of this receptor is a boy younger than two with Wiskott-Aldrich syndrome, due to receive a stem cell transplant. The CDR3 nucleotides are TGTGCCAGCAGCACAACTTACAATGAGCAGTTCTTC. Translation: CASSTTYNEQFF.